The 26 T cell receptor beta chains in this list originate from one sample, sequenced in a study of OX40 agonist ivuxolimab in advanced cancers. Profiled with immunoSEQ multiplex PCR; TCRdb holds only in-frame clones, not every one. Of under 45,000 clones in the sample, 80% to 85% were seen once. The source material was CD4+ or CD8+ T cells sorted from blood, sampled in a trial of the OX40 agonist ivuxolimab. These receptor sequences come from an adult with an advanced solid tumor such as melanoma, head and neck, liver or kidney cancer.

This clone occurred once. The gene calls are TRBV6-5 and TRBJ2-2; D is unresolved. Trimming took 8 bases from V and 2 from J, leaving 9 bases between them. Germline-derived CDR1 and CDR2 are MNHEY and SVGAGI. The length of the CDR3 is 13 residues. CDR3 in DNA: TGTGCCAGCCGCCTGGACAACACCGGGGAGCTGTTTTTT. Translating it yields CASRLDNTGELFF.

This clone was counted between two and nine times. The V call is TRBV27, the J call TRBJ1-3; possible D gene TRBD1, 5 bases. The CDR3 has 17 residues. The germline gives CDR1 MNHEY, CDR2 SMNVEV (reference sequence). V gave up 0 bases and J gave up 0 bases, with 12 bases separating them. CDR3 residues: CASSLSRDSSSGNTIYF. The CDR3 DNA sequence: TGTGCCAGCAGTTTATCGAGGGACTCCAGCTCTGGAAACACCATATATTTT.

As DNA, the CDR3 is TGTGCCAGCTCACCACTTGGGGGGGCGTATGGCTACACCTTC. It is translated as CASSPLGGAYGYTF. The rearrangement uses TRBV18 and TRBJ1-2; maybe TRBD1 (6 bases). The length of the CDR3 is 14 residues. Germline-derived CDR1 and CDR2 are KGHSH and LQKENI. The ends were cut back, 1 base at V and 5 bases at J, with 11 bases in the middle.

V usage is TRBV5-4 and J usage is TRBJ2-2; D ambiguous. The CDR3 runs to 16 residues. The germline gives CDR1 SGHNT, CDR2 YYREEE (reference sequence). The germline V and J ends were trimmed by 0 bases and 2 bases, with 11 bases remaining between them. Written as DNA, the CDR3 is TGTGCCAGCAGCTTGGTTAACAGTTTCAACACCGGGGAGCTGTTTTTT. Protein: CASSLVNSFNTGELFF.

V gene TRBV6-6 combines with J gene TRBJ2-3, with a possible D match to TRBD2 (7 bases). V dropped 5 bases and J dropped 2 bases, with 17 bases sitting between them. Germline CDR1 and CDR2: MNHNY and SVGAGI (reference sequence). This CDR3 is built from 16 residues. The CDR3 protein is CASSPGRGGSTDTQYF. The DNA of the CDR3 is TGTGCCAGCAGTCCCGGAAGGGGGGGATCCACAGATACGCAGTATTTT.

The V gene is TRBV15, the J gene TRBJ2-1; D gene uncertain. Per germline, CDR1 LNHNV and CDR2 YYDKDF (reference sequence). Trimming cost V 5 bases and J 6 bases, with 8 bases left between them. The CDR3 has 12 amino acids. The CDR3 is CATSPSINEQFF. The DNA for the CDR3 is TGTGCCACCAGCCCTAGTATCAATGAGCAGTTCTTC.

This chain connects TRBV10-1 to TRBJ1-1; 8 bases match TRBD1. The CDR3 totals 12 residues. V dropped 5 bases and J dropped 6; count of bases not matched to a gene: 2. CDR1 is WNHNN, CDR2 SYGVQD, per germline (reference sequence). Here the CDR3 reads CASSRTGSEAFF. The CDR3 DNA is TGCGCCAGCAGTCGGACAGGGTCTGAAGCTTTCTTT.

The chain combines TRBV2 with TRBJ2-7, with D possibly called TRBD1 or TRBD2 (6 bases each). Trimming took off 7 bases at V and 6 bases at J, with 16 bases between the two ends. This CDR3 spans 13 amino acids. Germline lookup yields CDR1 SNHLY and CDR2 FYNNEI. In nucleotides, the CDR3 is TGTGCCAGCAACAGGGAGGTGGCGGGCGAGCAGTACTTC. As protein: CASNREVAGEQYF.

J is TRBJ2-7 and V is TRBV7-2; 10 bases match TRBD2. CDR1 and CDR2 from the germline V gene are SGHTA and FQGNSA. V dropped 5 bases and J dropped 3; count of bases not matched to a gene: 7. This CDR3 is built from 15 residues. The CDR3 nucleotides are TGTGCCAGCAGCGCGTCTAGCGGGGGCCTCTACGAGCAGTACTTC. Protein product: CASSASSGGLYEQYF.

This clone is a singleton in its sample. The CDR3 bases are TGTGCCAGCAGCTTGGTCCAAGAGACCCAGTACTTC. It yields the protein CASSLVQETQYF. This chain connects TRBV5-5 to TRBJ2-5; D gene ambiguous. The germline gives CDR1 SGHKS, CDR2 YYEKEE (reference sequence). Trimming removed 0 bases at V and 1 base at J, with 1 base between. The CDR3 runs to 12 residues.

The CDR3: CAWSGDRAAGNTIYF. The CDR3 coding sequence is TGTGCCTGGAGTGGCGACAGGGCTGCTGGAAACACCATATATTTT. The chain uses TRBV30 and TRBJ1-3; 7 bases agree with TRBD1. The CDR3 spans 15 residues. The germline gives CDR1 GTSNPN, CDR2 SVGIG (reference sequence). V lost 1 base, J lost 2 bases, and 5 bases stayed unmatched.

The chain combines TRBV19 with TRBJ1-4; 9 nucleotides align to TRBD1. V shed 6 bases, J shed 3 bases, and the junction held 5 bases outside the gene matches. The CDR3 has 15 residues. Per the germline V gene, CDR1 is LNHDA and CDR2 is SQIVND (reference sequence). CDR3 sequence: CASRRQGVSNEKLFF. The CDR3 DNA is TGTGCCAGTAGACGACAGGGGGTCTCTAATGAAAAACTGTTTTTT.

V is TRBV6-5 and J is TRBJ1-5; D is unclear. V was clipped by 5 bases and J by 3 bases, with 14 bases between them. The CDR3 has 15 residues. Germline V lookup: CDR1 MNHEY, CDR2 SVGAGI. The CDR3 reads CASSPTGILNQPQHF. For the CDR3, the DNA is TGTGCCAGCAGTCCCACGGGGATCCTCAATCAGCCCCAGCATTTT.

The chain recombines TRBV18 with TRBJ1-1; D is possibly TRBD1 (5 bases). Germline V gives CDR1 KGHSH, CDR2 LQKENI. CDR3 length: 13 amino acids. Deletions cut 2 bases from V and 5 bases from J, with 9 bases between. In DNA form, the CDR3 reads TGTGCCAGCTCACCAGCGGGGGTTACTGAAGCTTTCTTT. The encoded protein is CASSPAGVTEAFF. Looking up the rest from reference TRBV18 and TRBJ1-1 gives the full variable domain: NAGVMQNPRHLVRRRGQEARLRCSPMKGHSHVYWYRQLPEEGLKFMVYLQKENIIDESGMPKERFSAEFPKEGPSILRIQQVVRGDSAAYFCASSPAGVTEAFFGQGTRLTVV.

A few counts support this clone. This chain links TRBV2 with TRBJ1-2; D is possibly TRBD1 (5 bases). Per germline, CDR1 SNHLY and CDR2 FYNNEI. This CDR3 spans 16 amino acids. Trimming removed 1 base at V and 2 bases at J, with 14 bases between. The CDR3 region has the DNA TGTGCCAGCAGTGAAGAGGGGTGGAGACAGAACTATGGCTACACCTTC. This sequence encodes CASSEEGWRQNYGYTF.

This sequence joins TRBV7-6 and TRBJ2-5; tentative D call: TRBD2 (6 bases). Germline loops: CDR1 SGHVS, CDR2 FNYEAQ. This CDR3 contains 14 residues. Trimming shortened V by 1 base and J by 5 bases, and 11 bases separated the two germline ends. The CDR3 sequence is CASSLGRGRETQYF. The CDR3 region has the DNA TGTGCCAGCAGCTTAGGCCGGGGGAGGGAGACCCAGTACTTC.

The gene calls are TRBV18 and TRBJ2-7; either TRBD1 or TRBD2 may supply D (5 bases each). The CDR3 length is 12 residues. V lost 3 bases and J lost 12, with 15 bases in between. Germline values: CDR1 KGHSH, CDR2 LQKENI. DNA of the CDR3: TGTGCCAGCTCACCTGGGGACGGCACTTCGTACTTC. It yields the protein CASSPGDGTSYF.

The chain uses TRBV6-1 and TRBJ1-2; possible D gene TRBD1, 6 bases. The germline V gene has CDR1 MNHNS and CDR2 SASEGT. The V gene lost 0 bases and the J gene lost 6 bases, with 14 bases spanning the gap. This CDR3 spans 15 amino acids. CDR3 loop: CASSEADTGYHGYTF. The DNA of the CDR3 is TGTGCCAGCAGTGAAGCGGACACAGGGTACCATGGCTACACCTTC.

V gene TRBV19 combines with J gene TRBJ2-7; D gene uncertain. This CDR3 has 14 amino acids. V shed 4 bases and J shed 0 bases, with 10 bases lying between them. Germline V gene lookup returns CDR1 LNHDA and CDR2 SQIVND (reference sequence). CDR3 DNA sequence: TGTGCCAGTAGTAAGAAGGGCTACTCCTACGAGCAGTACTTC. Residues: CASSKKGYSYEQYF.

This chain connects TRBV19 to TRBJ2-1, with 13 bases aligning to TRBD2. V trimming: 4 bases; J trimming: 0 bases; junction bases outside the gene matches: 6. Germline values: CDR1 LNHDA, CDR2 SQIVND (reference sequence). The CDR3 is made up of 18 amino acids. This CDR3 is CASSKTSGGLSSYNEQFF. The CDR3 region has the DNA TGTGCCAGTAGTAAGACTAGCGGGGGGTTGAGCTCCTACAATGAGCAGTTCTTC.

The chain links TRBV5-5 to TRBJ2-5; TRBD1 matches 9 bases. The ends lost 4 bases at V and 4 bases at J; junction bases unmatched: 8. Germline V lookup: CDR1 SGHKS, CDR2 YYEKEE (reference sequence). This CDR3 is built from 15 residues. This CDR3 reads CASSRRTGAAETQYF. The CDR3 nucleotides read TGTGCCAGCAGCAGAAGGACAGGGGCGGCAGAGACCCAGTACTTC.

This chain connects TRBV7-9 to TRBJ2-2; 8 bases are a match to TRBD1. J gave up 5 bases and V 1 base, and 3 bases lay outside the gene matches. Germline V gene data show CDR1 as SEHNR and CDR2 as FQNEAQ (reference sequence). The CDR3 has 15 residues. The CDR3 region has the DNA TGTGCCAGCAGCTTAGACGGACAGGGTACCGGGGAGCTGTTTTTT. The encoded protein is CASSLDGQGTGELFF.

Here the CDR3 reads CASSPSRNSGDNEQFF. The CDR3 nucleotides read TGCGCCAGCAGCCCCTCCCGGAATAGCGGCGACAATGAGCAGTTCTTC. This chain joins TRBV4-1 and TRBJ2-1; tentative D call: TRBD2 (6 bases). The germline V and J ends were trimmed by 4 bases and 5 bases, with 18 bases remaining between them. Germline CDR1 MGHRA, CDR2 YSYEKL. The CDR3 spans 16 residues.

The CDR3 loop is CASSWGTDTIYF. The CDR3 nucleotides are TGTGCCAGCTCCTGGGGTACGGACACCATATATTTT. V is TRBV18 and J is TRBJ1-3; D remains unclear. Looked up from germline, CDR1 is KGHSH and CDR2 is LQKENI. The CDR3 is made up of 12 amino acids. Trimming removed 6 bases at V and 8 bases at J, with 11 bases between.

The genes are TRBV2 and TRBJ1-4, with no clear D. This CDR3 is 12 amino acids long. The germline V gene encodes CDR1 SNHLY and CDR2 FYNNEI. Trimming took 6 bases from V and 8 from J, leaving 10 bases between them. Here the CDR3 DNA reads TGTGCCAGCAGCCTGTGGCAGGAAAAACTGTTTTTT. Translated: CASSLWQEKLFF.

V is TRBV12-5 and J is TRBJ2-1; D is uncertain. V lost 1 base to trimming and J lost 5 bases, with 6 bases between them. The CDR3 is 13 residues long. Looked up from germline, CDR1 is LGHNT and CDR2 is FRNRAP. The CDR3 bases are TGTGCTAGTGGTTTGGAGGTTGACAATGAGCAGTTCTTC. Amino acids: CASGLEVDNEQFF.